The text below deals with one T cell receptor beta chain. Its antigen is unidentified. Described treatment: oral pan-JAK inhibitor, 5-10 mg twice daily. In each case, RNA was isolated and then reverse transcribed into cDNA as the sequencing template. Clones were read by immunoSEQ multiplex PCR, and TCRdb kept only the in-frame ones, dropping some. This sample has roughly 120,000 clones, with about three fifths found just once. The sample is drawn from a study of CD8+ T cells in alopecia areata. The trim removed 0 bases at V and 5 bases at J, leaving 13 bases unmatched. The germline V gene encodes CDR1 SQVTM and CDR2 ANQGSEA. The CDR3 has 17 residues. General study findings and limits: Scalp clonality and expanded CD8+ clones among the top 100 showed significant decreases with tofacitinib. Patients displayed less clarity in TCR sharing than mice, a finding possibly related to HLA.

The clonotype was recovered from a human donor with alopecia areata. The chain has TRBV29-1 and TRBJ2-5; TRBD1 matches at 9 bases. Here the sequenced sample was CD8+ T cells sorted from blood, taken at week 4, from a patient treated with tofacitinib. The CDR3 loop reads CSVEDPSGQGSQETQYF. CDR3 nucleotides: TGCAGCGTTGAAGATCCTTCGGGACAGGGCTCCCAGGAGACCCAGTACTTC. Based on the CDR3 plus reference TRBV29-1 and TRBJ2-5, the full variable domain is SAVISQKPSRDICQRGTSLTIQCQVDSQVTMMFWYRQQPGQSLTLIATANQGSEATYESGFVIDKFPISRPNLTFSTLTVSNMSPEDSSIYLCSVEDPSGQGSQETQYFGPGTRLLVL.